The source of this TCR beta chain is a study of blood T cells in healthy people across ages. Per-sample PBMC isolation yielded at least 6.5 million cells. Samples each yielded at least 6 micrograms of total RNA. The use of a sample-barcoded 5' primer and a J-beta primer mix characterized a second PCR of roughly 6 to 11 cycles. TCRdb called the 5' RACE reads again in MiXCR, with one record for every CDR3 protein. Of 700,000 to 950,000 distinct CDR3 sequences listed, more than 40% are singletons. The receptor comes from a woman in her sixties or seventies in good health. Sequencing used blood.

As DNA, the CDR3 is TGCGCCAGCAGCTGGCCCGGGACAGGGGACTATGGCTACACCTTC. Translating it yields CASSWPGTGDYGYTF. V gene TRBV5-1 combines with J gene TRBJ1-2; 10 bases match TRBD1. Per the germline V gene, CDR1 is SGHRS and CDR2 is YFSETQ. The CDR3 totals 15 residues. V was pared by 3 bases and J by 3 bases, with 5 bases of the junction left unmatched.